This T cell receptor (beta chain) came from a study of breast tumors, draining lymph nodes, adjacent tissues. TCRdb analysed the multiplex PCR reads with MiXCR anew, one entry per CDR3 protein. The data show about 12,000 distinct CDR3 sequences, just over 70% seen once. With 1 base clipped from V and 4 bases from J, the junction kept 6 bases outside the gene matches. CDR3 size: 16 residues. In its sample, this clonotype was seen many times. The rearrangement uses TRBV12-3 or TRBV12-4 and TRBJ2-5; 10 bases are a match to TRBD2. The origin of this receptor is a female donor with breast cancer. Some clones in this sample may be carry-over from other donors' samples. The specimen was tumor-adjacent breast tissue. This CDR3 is CASSLVASGSGETQYF. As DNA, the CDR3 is TGTGCCAGCAGTTTAGTCGCTAGCGGGAGCGGAGAGACCCAGTACTTC.